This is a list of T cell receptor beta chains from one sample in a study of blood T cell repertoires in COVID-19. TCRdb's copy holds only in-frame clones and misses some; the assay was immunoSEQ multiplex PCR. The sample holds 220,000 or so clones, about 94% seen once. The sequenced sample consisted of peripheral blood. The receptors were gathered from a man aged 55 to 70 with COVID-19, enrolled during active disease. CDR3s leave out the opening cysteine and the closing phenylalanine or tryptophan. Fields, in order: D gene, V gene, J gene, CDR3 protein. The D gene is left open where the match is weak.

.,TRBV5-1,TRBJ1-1,ASSSKGVKETEAF
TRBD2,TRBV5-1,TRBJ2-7,ASSLAGTSGGIEQY
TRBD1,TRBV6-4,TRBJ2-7,ASSDSWVGQGLFYYEQY
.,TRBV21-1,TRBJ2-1,ASSQPPVRGYNEQF
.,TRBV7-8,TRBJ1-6,ASSLSGTRNSPLH
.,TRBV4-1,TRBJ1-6,ASSQGVGRRNSPLH
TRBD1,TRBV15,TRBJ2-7,ATSRVVTGGQY
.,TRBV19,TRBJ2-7,ASSIAGTSSYEQY
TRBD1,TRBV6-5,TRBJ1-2,ASSSRRTGNYGYT
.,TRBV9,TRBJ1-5,ASSDEGEYNQPQH
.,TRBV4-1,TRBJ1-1,ASSQGRPGGPNTEAF
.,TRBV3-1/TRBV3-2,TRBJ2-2,ASTLSGGTGELF
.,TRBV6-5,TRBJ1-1,ASTARINTEAF
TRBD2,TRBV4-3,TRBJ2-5,ASSQGLAGELGQETQY
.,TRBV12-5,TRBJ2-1,ASGFGSVYEQF
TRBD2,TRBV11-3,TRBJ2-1,ASSKGLAGGGGEQF
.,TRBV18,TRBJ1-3,ASSPPSLRSYSGNTIY
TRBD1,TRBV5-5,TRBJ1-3,ASSENRGPLSGNTIY
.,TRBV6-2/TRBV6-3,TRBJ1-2,ASSAGTPYGYT
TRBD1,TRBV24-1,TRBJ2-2,ATKSGTANTGELF
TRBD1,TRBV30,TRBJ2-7,ASGGTGKREQY
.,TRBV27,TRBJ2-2,ATKTGTQNTGELF
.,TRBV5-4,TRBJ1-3,ASSQGSRSSGNTIY
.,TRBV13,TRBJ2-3,ASSLLDTQY
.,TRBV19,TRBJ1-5,ASSTQQGPQPQH